Listed here are 12 T cell receptor beta chains from one sample, sequenced in a study of blood T cells in healthy people across ages. The second PCR ran roughly 6 to 11 cycles with a sample-barcoded 5' primer and J-beta primers. Using its own MiXCR run on the 5' RACE reads, TCRdb lists one record per CDR3 protein. The sample records nearly 1 million distinct CDR3 sequences, 45% to 60% being singletons. Sample: blood. Source of these receptors: a woman in her sixties or seventies in good health.

V is TRBV29-1 and J is TRBJ1-2; D is unclear. Trimming left V 2 bases short and J 6 bases short, with 13 bases between. Per the germline V gene, CDR1 is SQVTM and CDR2 is ANQGSEA. CDR3 length: 13 amino acids. The CDR3 coding sequence is TGCAGCGTTGAAAGGCGGGGAGAGCATGGCTACACCTTC. Protein sequence: CSVERRGEHGYTF.

The V and J genes are TRBV7-2 and TRBJ1-5, with TRBD1 identical over 7 bases. CDR1 and CDR2 (germline): SGHTA, FQGNSA. CDR3 length: 16 residues. V was pared by 5 bases and J by 6 bases, with 13 bases of the junction left unmatched. CDR3 in amino acids: CASSPETGRRTQPQHF. CDR3 sequence (DNA): TGTGCCAGCAGCCCCGAGACAGGGAGACGGACTCAGCCCCAGCATTTT.

Only one count was recorded for this clonotype. The chain combines TRBV6-5 with TRBJ2-5; either TRBD1 or TRBD2 may fit D (5 bases each). TRBJ2-7 matches the DNA end more closely, so the J call is doubtful. The CDR3 is made up of 15 amino acids. CDR1 and CDR2 from the germline V gene are MNHEY and SVGAGI. The CDR3 DNA sequence: TGTGCCAGCAGATCAGCCGGGACGGACGCCTACGAGCAGTACTTC. Encoded protein: CASRSAGTDAYEQYF.

The gene calls are TRBV20-1 and TRBJ2-7; 9 nucleotides agree with TRBD2. The DNA end favors TRBJ2-5, so the J call may be wrong. Germline CDR1 and CDR2: DFQATT and SNEGSKA (reference sequence). The CDR3 consists of 17 residues. CDR3 residues: CSASPLAGVGVEETQYF. In nucleotides, the CDR3 is TGCAGTGCTAGTCCATTAGCGGGAGTGGGGGTTGAAGAGACCCAGTACTTC.

This clonotype was found a few times. This rearrangement joins TRBV4-1 to TRBJ2-3; maybe TRBD2 (6 bases). The V gene lost 1 base and the J gene lost 1 base, with 15 bases spanning the gap. The length of the CDR3 is 17 residues. Germline lookup yields CDR1 MGHRA and CDR2 YSYEKL. The CDR3 loop is CASSQGSGRGRTDTQYF. CDR3 coding DNA: TGCGCCAGCAGCCAAGGGAGCGGGCGGGGTCGCACAGATACGCAGTATTTT.

As concerns this clonotype: At one end, the junction sequence differs from germline, possibly due to a read error. This chain connects TRBV12-3 or TRBV12-4 to TRBJ2-7; D gene uncertain. The CDR3 length is 14 residues. CDR3: CASSLQVSSDEQYF. The CDR3 nucleotides are TGTGCCAGCAGTCTCCAGGTTAGCTCCGACGAGCAGTACTTC.

In this sample, this clonotype turned up a few times. The chain employs TRBV6-2 or TRBV6-3 and TRBJ2-6; D is tentatively TRBD1 or TRBD2 (5 bases each). CDR3 length equals 19 residues. Germline V CDR1 and CDR2: MNHEY, SVGEGT. The ends were cut back, 5 bases at V and 7 bases at J, with 27 bases in the middle. The CDR3, as DNA: TGTGCCAGCAGTCACCCGGGGCTCGGGAACCAAGGTCGAGCCAACGTCCTGACTTTC. This encodes CASSHPGLGNQGRANVLTF.

The V call is TRBV18, the J call TRBJ2-7; 7 bases line up with TRBD2. V lost 6 bases, J lost 2 bases, and 7 bases stayed unmatched. The CDR3 is made up of 14 amino acids. Germline V gene data show CDR1 as KGHSH and CDR2 as LQKENI. The CDR3 loop is CASSAGTTTYEQYF. The CDR3 nucleotides are TGTGCCAGCTCGGCCGGGACTACCACCTACGAGCAGTACTTC.

The chain couples TRBV25-1 to TRBJ2-4, with D hard to call. The J call may be wrong; the DNA end is better matched by TRBJ2-7. The CDR3 is 11 residues long. From germline, CDR1 is MGHDK and CDR2 SYGVNS. The CDR3 DNA follows: TGTGCCAGCAGTGTAGTAGGCGAGCAGTACTTC. Translated: CASSVVGEQYF.

This chain uses TRBV7-9 with TRBJ2-4; maybe TRBD1 (5 bases). The CDR3 runs 11 residues. Germline CDR1 and CDR2: SEHNR and FQNEAQ (reference sequence). Trimming took off 6 bases at V and 13 bases at J, with 13 bases between the two ends. CDR3 DNA sequence: TGTGCCAGCAGTGGGGCCCCAGAGCAGTACTTC. As protein: CASSGAPEQYF.

The chain carries TRBV6-2 or TRBV6-3 and TRBJ2-3, with TRBD1 matching over 8 bases. V gave up 7 bases and J gave up 4 bases; unmatched junction bases: 4. Germline V gene sequence: CDR1 MNHEY, CDR2 SVGEGT. This CDR3 contains 13 residues. CDR3 protein: CASTPTGADTQYF. The CDR3 DNA is TGTGCCAGCACCCCGACAGGGGCAGATACGCAGTATTTT.

V and J are TRBV20-1 and TRBJ2-5, with 11 positions matching TRBD2. With 6 bases clipped from V and 3 bases from J, the junction kept 12 bases outside the gene matches. This CDR3 comprises 16 residues. The germline CDR1 and CDR2 sequences are DFQATT and SNEGSKA (reference sequence). The CDR3 reads CSAPMGQTSGKETQYF. As DNA, the CDR3 is TGCAGTGCCCCAATGGGCCAGACTAGCGGGAAAGAGACCCAGTACTTC.